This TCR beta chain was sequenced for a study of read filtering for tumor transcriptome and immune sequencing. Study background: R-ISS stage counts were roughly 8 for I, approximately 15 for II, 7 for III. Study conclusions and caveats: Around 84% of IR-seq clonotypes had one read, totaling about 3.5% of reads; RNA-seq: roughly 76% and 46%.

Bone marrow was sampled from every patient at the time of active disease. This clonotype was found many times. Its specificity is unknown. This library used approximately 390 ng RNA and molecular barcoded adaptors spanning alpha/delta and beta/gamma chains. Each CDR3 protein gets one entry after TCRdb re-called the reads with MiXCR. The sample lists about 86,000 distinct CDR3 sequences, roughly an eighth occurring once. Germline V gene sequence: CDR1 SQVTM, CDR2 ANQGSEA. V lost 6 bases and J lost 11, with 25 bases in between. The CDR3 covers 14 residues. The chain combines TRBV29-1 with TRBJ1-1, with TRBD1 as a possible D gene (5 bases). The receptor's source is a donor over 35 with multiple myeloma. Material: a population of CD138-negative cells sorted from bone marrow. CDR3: CSVSSSGGTPEAFF. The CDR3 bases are TGCAGCGTCTCCTCCTCGGGTGGGACCCCCGAGGCTTTCTTT.